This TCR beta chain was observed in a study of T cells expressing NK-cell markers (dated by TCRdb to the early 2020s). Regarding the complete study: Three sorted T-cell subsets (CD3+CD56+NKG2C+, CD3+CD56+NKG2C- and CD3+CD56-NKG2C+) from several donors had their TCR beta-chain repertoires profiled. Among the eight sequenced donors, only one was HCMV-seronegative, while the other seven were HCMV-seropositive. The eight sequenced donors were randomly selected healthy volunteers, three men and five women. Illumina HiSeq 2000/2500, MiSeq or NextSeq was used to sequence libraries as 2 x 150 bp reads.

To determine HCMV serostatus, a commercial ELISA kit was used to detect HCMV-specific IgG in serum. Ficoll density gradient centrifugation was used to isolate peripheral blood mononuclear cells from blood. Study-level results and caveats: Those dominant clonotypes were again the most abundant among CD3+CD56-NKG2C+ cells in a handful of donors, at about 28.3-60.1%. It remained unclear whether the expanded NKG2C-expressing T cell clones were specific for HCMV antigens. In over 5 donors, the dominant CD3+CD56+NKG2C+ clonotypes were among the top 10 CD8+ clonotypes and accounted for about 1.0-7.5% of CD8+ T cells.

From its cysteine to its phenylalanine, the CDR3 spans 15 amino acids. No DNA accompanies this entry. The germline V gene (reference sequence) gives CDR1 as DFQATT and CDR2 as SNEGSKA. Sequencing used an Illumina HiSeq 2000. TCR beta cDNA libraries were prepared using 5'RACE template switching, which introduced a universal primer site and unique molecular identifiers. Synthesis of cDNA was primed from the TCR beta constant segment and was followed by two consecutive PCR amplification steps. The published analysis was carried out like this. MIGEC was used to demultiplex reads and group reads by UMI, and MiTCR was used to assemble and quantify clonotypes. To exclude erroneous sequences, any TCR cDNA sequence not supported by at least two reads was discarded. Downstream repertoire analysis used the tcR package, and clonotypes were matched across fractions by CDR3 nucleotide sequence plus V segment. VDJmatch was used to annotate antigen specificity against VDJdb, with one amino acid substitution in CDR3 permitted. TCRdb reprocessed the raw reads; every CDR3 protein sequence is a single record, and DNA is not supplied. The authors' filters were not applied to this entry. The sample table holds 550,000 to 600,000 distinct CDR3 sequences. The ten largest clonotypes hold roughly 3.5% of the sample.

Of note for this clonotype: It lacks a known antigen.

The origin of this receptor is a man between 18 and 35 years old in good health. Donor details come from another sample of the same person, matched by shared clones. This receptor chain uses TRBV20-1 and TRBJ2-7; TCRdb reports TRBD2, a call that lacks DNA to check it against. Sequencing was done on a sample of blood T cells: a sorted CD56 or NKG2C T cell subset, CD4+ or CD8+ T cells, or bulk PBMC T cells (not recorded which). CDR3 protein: CSASQPSGVSYEQYF.